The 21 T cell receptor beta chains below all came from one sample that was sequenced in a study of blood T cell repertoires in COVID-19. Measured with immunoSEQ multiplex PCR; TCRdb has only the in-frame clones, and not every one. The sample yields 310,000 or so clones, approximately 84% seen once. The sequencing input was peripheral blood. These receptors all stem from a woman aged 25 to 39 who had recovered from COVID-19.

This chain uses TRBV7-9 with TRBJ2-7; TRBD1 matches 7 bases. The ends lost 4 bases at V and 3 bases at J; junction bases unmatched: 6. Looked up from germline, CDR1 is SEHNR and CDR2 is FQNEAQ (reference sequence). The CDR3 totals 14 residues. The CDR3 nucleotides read TGTGCCAGCAGCTCTCCGGGACAGATCTACGAGCAGTACTTC. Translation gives CASSSPGQIYEQYF.

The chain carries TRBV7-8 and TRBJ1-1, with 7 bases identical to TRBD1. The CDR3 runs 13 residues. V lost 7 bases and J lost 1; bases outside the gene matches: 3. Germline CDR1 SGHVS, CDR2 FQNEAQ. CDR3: CASTQGGNTEAFF. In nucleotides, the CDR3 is TGTGCCAGCACCCAGGGGGGGAACACTGAAGCTTTCTTT.

The CDR3 loop reads CASSTRDGRYEQYF. Written as DNA, the CDR3 is TGTGCCAGCAGCACGCGGGACGGGCGCTACGAGCAGTACTTC. The chain recombines TRBV11-2 with TRBJ2-7; D may be TRBD2 (6 bases). The CDR3 extends over 14 amino acids. V dropped 5 bases and J dropped 3 bases, with 14 bases sitting between them. Germline V gene lookup returns CDR1 SGHAT and CDR2 FQNNGV.

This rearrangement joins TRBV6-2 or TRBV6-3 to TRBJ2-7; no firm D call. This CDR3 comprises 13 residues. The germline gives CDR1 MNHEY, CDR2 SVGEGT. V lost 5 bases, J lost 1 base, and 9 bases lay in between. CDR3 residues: CASSLQISYEQYF. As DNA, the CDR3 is TGTGCCAGCAGTCTACAGATATCCTACGAGCAGTACTTC.

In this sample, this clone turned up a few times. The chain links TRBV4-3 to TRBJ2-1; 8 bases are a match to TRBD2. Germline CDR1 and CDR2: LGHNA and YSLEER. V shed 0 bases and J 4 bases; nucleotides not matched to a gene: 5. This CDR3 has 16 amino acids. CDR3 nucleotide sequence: TGCGCCAGCAGCCAAGATCAGGGCGGGGGGTACAATGAGCAGTTCTTC. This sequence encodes CASSQDQGGGYNEQFF.

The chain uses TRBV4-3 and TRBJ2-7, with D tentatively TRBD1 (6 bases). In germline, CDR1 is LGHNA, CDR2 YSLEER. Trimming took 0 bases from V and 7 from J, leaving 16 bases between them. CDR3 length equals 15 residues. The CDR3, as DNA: TGCGCCAGCAGCCAAGATCACCAGGGGACGAGGGAGCAGTACTTC. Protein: CASSQDHQGTREQYF.

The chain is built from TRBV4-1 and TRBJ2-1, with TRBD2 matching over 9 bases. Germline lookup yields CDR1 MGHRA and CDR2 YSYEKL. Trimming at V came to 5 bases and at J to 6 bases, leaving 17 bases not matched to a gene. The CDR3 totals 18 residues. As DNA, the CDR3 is TGCGCCAGCAGCTTCCGTGGTGGCGGGGGGGCGGGAGGCAATGAGCAGTTCTTC. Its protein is CASSFRGGGGAGGNEQFF.

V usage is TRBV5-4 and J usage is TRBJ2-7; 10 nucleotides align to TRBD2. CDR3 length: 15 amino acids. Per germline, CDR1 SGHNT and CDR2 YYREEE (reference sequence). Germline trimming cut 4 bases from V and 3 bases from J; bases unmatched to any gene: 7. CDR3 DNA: TGTGCCAGCAGCGACAAAGCGGGGGGGCTCTACGAGCAGTACTTC. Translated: CASSDKAGGLYEQYF.

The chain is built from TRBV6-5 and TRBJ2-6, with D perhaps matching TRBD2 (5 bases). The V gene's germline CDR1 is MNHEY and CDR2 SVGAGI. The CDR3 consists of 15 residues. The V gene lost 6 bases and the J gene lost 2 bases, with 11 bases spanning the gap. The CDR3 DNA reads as TGTGCCAGCAGGGACCCCGGGGCTGGGGCCAACGTCCTGACTTTC. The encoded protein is CASRDPGAGANVLTF.

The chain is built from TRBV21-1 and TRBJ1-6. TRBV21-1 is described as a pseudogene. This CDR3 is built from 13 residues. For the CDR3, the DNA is TGTGCCAGCAGAACCCCGGATAATTCACCCCTCCACTTT. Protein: CASRTPDNSPLHF.

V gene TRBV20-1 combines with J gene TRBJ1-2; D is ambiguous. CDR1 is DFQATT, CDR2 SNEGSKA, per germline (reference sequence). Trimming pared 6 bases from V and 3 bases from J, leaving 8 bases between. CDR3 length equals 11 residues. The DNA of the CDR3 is TGCAGTGCACTGCGAGACTATGGCTACACCTTC. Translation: CSALRDYGYTF.

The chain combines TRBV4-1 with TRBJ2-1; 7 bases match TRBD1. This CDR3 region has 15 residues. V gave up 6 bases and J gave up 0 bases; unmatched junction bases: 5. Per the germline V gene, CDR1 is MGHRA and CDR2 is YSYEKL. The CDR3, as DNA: TGCGCCAGCAGTCTGGGGGACAGCTCCTACAATGAGCAGTTCTTC. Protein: CASSLGDSSYNEQFF.

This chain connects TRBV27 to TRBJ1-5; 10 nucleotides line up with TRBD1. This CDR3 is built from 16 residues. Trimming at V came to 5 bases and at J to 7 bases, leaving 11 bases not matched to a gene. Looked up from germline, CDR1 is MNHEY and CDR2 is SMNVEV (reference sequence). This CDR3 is CASSPRTGGNLQPQHF. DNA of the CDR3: TGTGCCAGCAGTCCCCGGACAGGGGGAAATTTGCAGCCCCAGCATTTT.

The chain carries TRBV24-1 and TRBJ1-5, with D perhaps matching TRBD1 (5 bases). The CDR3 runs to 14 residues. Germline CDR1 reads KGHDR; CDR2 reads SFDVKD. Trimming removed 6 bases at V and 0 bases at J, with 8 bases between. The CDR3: CATSFDSSNQPQHF. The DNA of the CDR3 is TGTGCCACCAGTTTCGACAGTAGCAATCAGCCCCAGCATTTT.

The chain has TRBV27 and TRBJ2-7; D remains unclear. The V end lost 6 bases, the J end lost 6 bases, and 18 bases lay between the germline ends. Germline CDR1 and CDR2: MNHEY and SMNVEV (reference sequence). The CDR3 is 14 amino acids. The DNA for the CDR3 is TGTGCCAGCAGGCCTATGGGCACCCCTACCGAGCAGTACTTC. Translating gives CASRPMGTPTEQYF.

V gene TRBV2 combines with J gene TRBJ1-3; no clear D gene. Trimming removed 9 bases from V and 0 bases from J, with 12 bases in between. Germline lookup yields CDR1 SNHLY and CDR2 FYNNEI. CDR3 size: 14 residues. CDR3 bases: TGTGCCAGTACAGCATCTTTCTCTGGAAACACCATATATTTT. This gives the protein CASTASFSGNTIYF.

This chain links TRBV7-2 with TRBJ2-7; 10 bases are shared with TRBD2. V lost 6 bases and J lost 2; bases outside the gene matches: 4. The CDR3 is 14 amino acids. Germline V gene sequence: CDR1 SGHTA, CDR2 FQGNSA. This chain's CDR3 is CASREAGGPYEQYF. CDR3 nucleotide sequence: TGTGCCAGCAGGGAAGCGGGGGGGCCCTACGAGCAGTACTTC.

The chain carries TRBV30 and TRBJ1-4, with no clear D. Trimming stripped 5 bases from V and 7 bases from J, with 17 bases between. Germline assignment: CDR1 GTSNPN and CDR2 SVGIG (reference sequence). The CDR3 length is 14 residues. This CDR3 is CAWGVGGPSEKLFF. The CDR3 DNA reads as TGTGCCTGGGGAGTAGGAGGGCCGAGTGAAAAACTGTTTTTT. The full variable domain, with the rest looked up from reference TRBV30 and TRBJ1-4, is SQTIHQWPATLVQPVGSPLSLECTVEGTSNPNLYWYRQAAGRGLQLLFYSVGIGQISSEVPQNLSASRPQDRQFILSSKKLLLSDSGFYLCAWGVGGPSEKLFFGSGTQLSVL.

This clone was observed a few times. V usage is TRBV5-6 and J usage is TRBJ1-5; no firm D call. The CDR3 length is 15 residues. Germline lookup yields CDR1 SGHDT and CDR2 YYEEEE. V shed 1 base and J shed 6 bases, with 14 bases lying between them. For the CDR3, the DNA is TGTGCCAGCAGCTTGAATATGGAGTTCAGTCAGCCCCAGCATTTT. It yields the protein CASSLNMEFSQPQHF.

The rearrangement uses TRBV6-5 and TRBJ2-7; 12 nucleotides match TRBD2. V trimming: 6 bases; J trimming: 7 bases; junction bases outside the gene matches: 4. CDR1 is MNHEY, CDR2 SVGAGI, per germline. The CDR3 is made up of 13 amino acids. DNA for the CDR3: TGTGCCAGCAGGACTAGCGGGAGAGGGGAGCAGTACTTC. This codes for CASRTSGRGEQYF.

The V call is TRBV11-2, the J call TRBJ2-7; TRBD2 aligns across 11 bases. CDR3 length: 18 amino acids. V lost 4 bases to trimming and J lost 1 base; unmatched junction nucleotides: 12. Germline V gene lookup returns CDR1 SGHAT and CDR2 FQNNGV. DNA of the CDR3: TGTGCCAGCAGCTCCTATTTTAGCGGGGGGGCAGAGTCCTACGAGCAGTACTTC. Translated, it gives CASSSYFSGGAESYEQYF.